This TCR beta chain was sequenced in a study of T-cell memory formation after mild COVID-19. TCRdb re-called the 5' RACE reads with MiXCR, one entry per CDR3 protein. This sample carries 450,000 to 650,000 distinct CDR3 sequences, roughly a fifth of them seen once, and the ten largest clones take approximately 8.4%. Germline CDR1 reads GTSNPN; CDR2 reads SVGIG (reference sequence). Trimming cost V 7 bases and J 4 bases, with 11 bases left between them. This CDR3 contains 12 residues. Sample: PBMCs or a T cell subset sorted from them (not recorded which). The chain combines TRBV30 with TRBJ1-3; D unresolved. The origin of this receptor is an adult woman who had mild COVID-19 (a few samples of this study predate the infection). Cell type and time point are not known. In DNA form, the CDR3 reads TGTGCCTTCGGGCGGACCGGAAACACCATATATTTT. This encodes CAFGRTGNTIYF. Full variable domain (remainder filled in from reference TRBV30 and TRBJ1-3): SQTIHQWPATLVQPVGSPLSLECTVEGTSNPNLYWYRQAAGRGLQLLFYSVGIGQISSEVPQNLSASRPQDRQFILSSKKLLLSDSGFYLCAFGRTGNTIYFGEGSWLTVV.